The rows below give T cell receptor beta chains drawn from one sample of a study of blood T cell repertoires in COVID-19. Clones were read by immunoSEQ multiplex PCR, and TCRdb kept only the in-frame ones, dropping some. Here the sample spans tens of thousands of clones, 88% being singletons. The specimen sequenced was peripheral blood. All receptors come from a woman aged 60-75 years with acute or convalescent COVID-19. The CDR3 runs from the conserved cysteine through the conserved F or W. The order of the fields is V gene, D gene, J gene, clone size, CDR3 protein, CDR3 DNA. A D gene is named only where the DNA matches it firmly. The size of a clone is reported for some rows only, either as once, few or many, or as a class for expanded clones.

TRBV6-5	NA	TRBJ1-1	NA	CASSYSARLEAFF	TGTGCCAGCAGTTACTCGGCGAGGCTGGAAGCTTTCTTT
TRBV5-1	NA	TRBJ2-5	NA	CASSLDRYQETQYF	TGCGCCAGCAGCTTGGACAGGTACCAAGAGACCCAGTACTTC
TRBV2	TRBD2	TRBJ2-4	NA	CASSGGILAGGILAKNIQYF	TGTGCCAGCAGTGGGGGGATACTAGCGGGAGGGATCTTAGCCAAAAACATTCAGTACTTC
TRBV12-3/TRBV12-4	NA	TRBJ1-2	NA	CASSRLGAYTF	TGTGCCAGCAGCCGGCTTGGGGCCTACACCTTC
TRBV6-1	NA	TRBJ1-5	NA	CASSESRWDYQPQHF	TGTGCCAGCAGTGAAAGCAGGTGGGACTATCAGCCCCAGCATTTT
TRBV5-8	TRBD1	TRBJ1-1	NA	CASSLAGRGPTEAFF	TGTGCCAGCAGCTTGGCCGGGAGGGGGCCCACTGAAGCTTTCTTT
TRBV7-9	NA	TRBJ1-4	few	CASSRSTANEKLFF	TGTGCCAGCAGCCGTTCGACAGCAAATGAAAAACTGTTTTTT
TRBV29-1	NA	TRBJ1-1	NA	CSAKRDTEAFF	TGCAGCGCCAAACGGGACACTGAAGCTTTCTTT
TRBV18	NA	TRBJ1-2	once	CASSQGHAMGYTF	TGTGCCAGCTCGCAGGGACACGCTATGGGCTACACCTTC
TRBV6-5	NA	TRBJ2-1	NA	CASKSVMALNEQFF	TGTGCCAGCAAATCCGTTATGGCCCTCAATGAGCAGTTCTTC
TRBV28	NA	TRBJ1-1	NA	CASSLLSQAPEAFF	TGTGCCAGCAGTTTATTGTCGCAGGCCCCTGAAGCTTTCTTT
TRBV5-3	TRBD1	TRBJ2-5	NA	CARSRQWTGRETQYF	TGTGCCAGAAGCCGCCAATGGACAGGGCGGGAGACCCAGTACTTC
TRBV9	NA	TRBJ2-3	NA	CASSVGTVSTDTQYF	TGTGCCAGCAGCGTAGGGACAGTTAGCACAGATACGCAGTATTTT
TRBV11-2	NA	TRBJ2-1	NA	CASSLVSSYNEQFF	TGTGCCAGCAGCTTAGTGAGCTCCTACAATGAGCAGTTCTTC
TRBV10-3	TRBD1	TRBJ2-1	NA	CAIRKEPGQGVFF	TGTGCCATCAGAAAGGAACCGGGACAGGGTGTGTTCTTC
TRBV15	TRBD1	TRBJ2-5	NA	CATSGDRGQETQYF	TGTGCCACCAGCGGGGACAGGGGGCAAGAGACCCAGTACTTC
TRBV6-5	TRBD1	TRBJ1-6	few	CASTPLDRGFSPLHF	TGTGCCAGCACCCCTTTGGACAGGGGATTCTCACCCCTCCACTTT
TRBV27	TRBD1	TRBJ2-3	NA	CASSWTGGKDTQYF	TGTGCCAGCAGTTGGACAGGGGGCAAAGATACGCAGTATTTT
TRBV7-9	TRBD2	TRBJ2-1	NA	CASSLTGLREGNEQFF	TGTGCCAGCAGCTTAACGGGACTTAGGGAGGGCAATGAGCAGTTCTTC
TRBV9	TRBD1	TRBJ2-5	NA	CASSVVGTGEGTQYF	TGTGCCAGCAGCGTAGTGGGGACAGGGGAGGGGACCCAGTACTTC
TRBV6-5	TRBD1	TRBJ2-2	NA	CASSWLITGDGGELFF	TGTGCCAGCAGTTGGTTGATTACAGGGGACGGCGGGGAGCTGTTTTTT
TRBV7-6	TRBD1	TRBJ1-2	NA	CASSYNRDRVGGYTF	TGTGCCAGCAGCTACAACCGGGACAGGGTCGGTGGCTACACCTTC
TRBV6-5	NA	TRBJ1-5	NA	CASSPRGYSNQPQHF	TGTGCCAGCAGTCCCCGGGGTTATAGCAATCAGCCCCAGCATTTT
TRBV7-8	NA	TRBJ1-2	once	CASSLGQTYYGYTF	TGTGCCAGCAGCTTAGGACAGACTTACTATGGCTACACCTTC
TRBV3-1/TRBV3-2	TRBD1	TRBJ2-6	NA	CASSQPGQGAGANVLTF	TGTGCCAGCAGCCAACCTGGACAGGGGGCTGGGGCCAACGTCCTGACTTTC
TRBV5-1	TRBD1	TRBJ2-3	NA	CASSLEGGLDTQYF	TGCGCCAGCAGCTTGGAAGGGGGCTTGGATACGCAGTATTTT
TRBV7-9	TRBD2	TRBJ2-2	NA	CASKRTSGNTGELFF	TGTGCCAGCAAAAGGACTAGCGGCAACACCGGGGAGCTGTTTTTT